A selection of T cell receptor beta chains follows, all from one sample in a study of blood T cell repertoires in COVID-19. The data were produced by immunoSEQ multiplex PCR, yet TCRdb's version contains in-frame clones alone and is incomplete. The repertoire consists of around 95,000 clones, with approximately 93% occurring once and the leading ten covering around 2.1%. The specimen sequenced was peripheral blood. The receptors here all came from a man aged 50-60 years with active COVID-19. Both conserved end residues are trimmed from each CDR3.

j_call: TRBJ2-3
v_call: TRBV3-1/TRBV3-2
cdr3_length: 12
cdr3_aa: ASRYSGSGDTQY

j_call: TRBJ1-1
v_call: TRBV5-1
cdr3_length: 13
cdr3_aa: ASSFDGQGKTEAF

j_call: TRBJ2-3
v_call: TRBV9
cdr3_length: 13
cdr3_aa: ASSRGMPNTDTQY

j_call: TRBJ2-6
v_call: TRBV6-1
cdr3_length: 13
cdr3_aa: ASSFQGSGANVLT

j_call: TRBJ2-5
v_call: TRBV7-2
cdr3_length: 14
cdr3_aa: ASSSTLGGGPETQY

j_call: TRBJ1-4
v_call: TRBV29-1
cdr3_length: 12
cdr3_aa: SVGRGATNEKLF

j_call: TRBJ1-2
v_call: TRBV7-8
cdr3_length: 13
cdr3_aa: ASSLVQGPGYGYT

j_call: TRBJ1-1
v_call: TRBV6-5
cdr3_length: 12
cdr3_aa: AILWGGADTEAF

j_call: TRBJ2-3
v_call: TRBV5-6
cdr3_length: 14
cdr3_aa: ASSTGLAGGTDTQY

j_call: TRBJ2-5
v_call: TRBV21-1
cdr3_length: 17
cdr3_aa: ASSVRPSRTVQVKETQY

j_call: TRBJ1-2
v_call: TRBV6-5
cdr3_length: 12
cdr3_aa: ASSLLSGGYGYT

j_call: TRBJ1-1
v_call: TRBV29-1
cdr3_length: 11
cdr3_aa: SAGDRMNTEAF

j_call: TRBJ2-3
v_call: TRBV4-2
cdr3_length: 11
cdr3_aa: ASRGGATDTQY

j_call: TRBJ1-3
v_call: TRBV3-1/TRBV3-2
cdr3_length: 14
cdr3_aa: ASSQEAGITGNTIY

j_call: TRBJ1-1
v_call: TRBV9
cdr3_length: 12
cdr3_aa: ASSSYPGGTEAF

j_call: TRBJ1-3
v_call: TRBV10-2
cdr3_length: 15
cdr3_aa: AGPGQGARAAGNTIY

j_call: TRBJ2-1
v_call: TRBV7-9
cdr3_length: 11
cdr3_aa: ASSHRTDNEQF

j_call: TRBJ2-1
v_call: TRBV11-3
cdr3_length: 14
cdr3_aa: ASSSSRGSRDNEQF

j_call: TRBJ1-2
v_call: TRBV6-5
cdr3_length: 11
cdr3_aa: ASTGQSVSGYT

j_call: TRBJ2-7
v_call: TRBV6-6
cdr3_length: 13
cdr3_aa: ASSYSGAFSYEQY

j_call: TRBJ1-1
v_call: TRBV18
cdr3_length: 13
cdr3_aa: ASSPLGQGNTEAF